A single sample gave rise to the 23 T cell receptor beta chains below, sequenced in a study of response to subunit inactivated influenza vaccine. TCRdb called the RT-PCR reads again in MiXCR, with one record for every CDR3 protein. The sample shows more than 450,000 distinct CDR3 sequences, 12% of them seen only once. Here the sequenced sample was PBMCs from blood, taken on the day of vaccination. The source of these receptors is a man aged 50-59 years who received an inactivated influenza vaccine.

This clonotype was recorded at least ten times. The chain carries TRBV7-9 and TRBJ2-3, with TRBD2 identical over 7 bases. Germline values: CDR1 SEHNR, CDR2 FQNEAQ (reference sequence). The V segment lost 5 bases and the J segment 2 bases; nucleotides outside the gene matches: 7. The CDR3 sequence is 15 residues long. The CDR3 is CASSRLGGATDTQYF. The CDR3 bases are TGTGCCAGCAGCCGCCTGGGAGGGGCCACAGATACGCAGTATTTT.

The CDR3 coding sequence is TGTGCCAGCAGCTCGGGACAGGGAATCGCACCCCTCCACTTT. Translated: CASSSGQGIAPLHF. The rearrangement uses TRBV5-6 and TRBJ1-6, with 9 bases that match TRBD1. The germline CDR1 and CDR2 sequences are SGHDT and YYEEEE. The CDR3 contains 14 residues. The V and J ends lost 3 bases and 11 bases, in that order; junction bases with no gene match: 6.

This chain links TRBV5-1 with TRBJ2-1, with D perhaps TRBD2 (5 bases). The germline V gene has CDR1 SGHRS and CDR2 YFSETQ. V was cut by 0 bases and J by 9 bases, with 10 bases left in between. There are 13 residues in the CDR3. In DNA form, the CDR3 reads TGCGCCAGCAGCTTGGCGGCTAGCTTTGAGCAGTTCTTC. Protein: CASSLAASFEQFF.

In its sample, this clonotype was seen a few times. The V call is TRBV5-1, the J call TRBJ2-7; D is unclear. There are 15 residues in the CDR3. Germline V gene sequence: CDR1 SGHRS, CDR2 YFSETQ. V lost 0 bases, J lost 2 bases, and 12 bases lay in between. The CDR3 protein is CASSLDTTPAYEQYF. The CDR3 nucleotides read TGCGCCAGCAGCTTGGATACCACCCCTGCCTACGAGCAGTACTTC.

V usage is TRBV6-2 or TRBV6-3 and J usage is TRBJ2-5; TRBD2 matches at 8 bases. The CDR3 spans 17 residues. Germline CDR1 MNHEY, CDR2 SVGEGT. V was pared by 4 bases and J by 0 bases, with 10 bases of the junction left unmatched. CDR3 region: CASSSFYVAGNQETQYF. The CDR3 nucleotides read TGTGCCAGCAGTTCGTTTTATGTAGCGGGGAACCAAGAGACCCAGTACTTC.

The V and J genes are TRBV7-9 and TRBJ2-5; D gene ambiguous. The CDR3 is made up of 14 amino acids. Germline V CDR1 and CDR2: SEHNR, FQNEAQ (reference sequence). V gave up 4 bases and J gave up 1 base, with 10 bases separating them. This CDR3 is CASSSISAQETQYF. DNA for the CDR3: TGTGCCAGCAGCTCAATCTCGGCCCAAGAGACCCAGTACTTC. The whole variable domain, filled in from reference TRBV7-9 and TRBJ2-5, reads DTGVSQNPRHKITKRGQNVTFRCDPISEHNRLYWYRQTLGQGPEFLTYFQNEAQLEKSRLLSDRFSAERPKGSFSTLEIQRTEQGDSAMYLCASSSISAQETQYFGPGTRLLVL.

The chain links TRBV7-3 to TRBJ2-1; D might be TRBD1 or TRBD2, each matching 5 bases. The length of the CDR3 is 12 residues. The germline gives CDR1 SGHTA, CDR2 FQGTGA. V shed 2 bases and J shed 10 bases, with 9 bases lying between them. CDR3 region: CASSLGGREQFF. CDR3 nucleotide sequence: TGTGCCAGCAGCTTAGGGGGTCGAGAGCAGTTCTTC.

J is TRBJ2-5 and V is TRBV9; 7 bases are a match to TRBD1. V trimming: 3 bases; J trimming: 5 bases; junction bases outside the gene matches: 19. From germline, CDR1 is SGDLS and CDR2 YYNGEE. This CDR3 is built from 18 residues. This chain's CDR3 is CASSAPPGTATLWETQYF. DNA for the CDR3: TGTGCCAGCAGCGCCCCCCCCGGGACAGCCACTCTGTGGGAGACCCAGTACTTC.

The chain carries TRBV4-3 and TRBJ1-4; 10 bases are shared with TRBD1. Trimming removed 1 base from V and 8 bases from J; junction bases left unmatched: 4. Germline values: CDR1 LGHNA, CDR2 YSLEER. This CDR3 is built from 15 residues. CDR3: CASSQVGTGAEKLFF. Written as DNA, the CDR3 is TGCGCCAGCAGCCAAGTCGGGACAGGGGCCGAAAAACTGTTTTTT.

The chain links TRBV4-2 to TRBJ1-5; possible D gene TRBD1, 6 bases. V gave up 4 bases and J gave up 1 base, with 17 bases separating them. Germline V CDR1 and CDR2: LGHNA, YNFKEQ. The CDR3 contains 17 residues. The DNA of the CDR3 is TGTGCCAGCAGCCCTGGGGGCCTACAGAAGAGCAATCAGCCCCAGCATTTT. This translates into CASSPGGLQKSNQPQHF.

There are a few counts of this clonotype. The rearrangement uses TRBV12-3 or TRBV12-4 and TRBJ2-3, with D possibly being TRBD2 (5 bases). The V and J ends lost 6 bases and 4 bases respectively, with 8 bases between them. The CDR3 has 12 residues. CDR3 sequence (DNA): TGTGCCAGCAGCCCGCGGGCAGATACGCAGTATTTT. Amino acid sequence: CASSPRADTQYF.

The V and J genes are TRBV4-2 and TRBJ2-5, with D possibly being TRBD2 (6 bases). CDR3 length: 14 residues. Germline CDR1 is LGHNA and CDR2 is YNFKEQ. V lost 3 bases, J lost 4 bases, and 12 bases lay in between. The CDR3 sequence is CASSHAGRGETQYF. The CDR3 coding sequence is TGTGCCAGCAGCCACGCGGGGCGGGGAGAGACCCAGTACTTC.

At least ten counts were recorded for this clonotype. The rearrangement links TRBV28 to TRBJ2-3; 7 positions match TRBD2. The CDR3 has 16 amino acids. V was clipped by 4 bases and J by 3 bases; unmatched bases: 10. Germline assignment: CDR1 MDHEN and CDR2 SYDVKM. The CDR3 loop reads CASSSLSGAGTDTQYF. The CDR3 nucleotides are TGTGCCAGCAGTTCACTGAGCGGGGCGGGGACAGATACGCAGTATTTT.

CDR3 sequence reads: CASSSSGYSTDTQYF. The CDR3 DNA reads as TGTGCCAGCAGCTCCAGCGGATACAGCACAGATACGCAGTATTTT. V and J are TRBV7-9 and TRBJ2-3, with D possibly TRBD2 on 5 matching bases. The CDR3 is 15 residues long. Germline V gene data show CDR1 as SEHNR and CDR2 as FQNEAQ (reference sequence). V lost 4 bases to trimming and J lost 0 bases, with 11 bases between them.

The J gene is TRBJ2-2, the V gene TRBV6-2 or TRBV6-3, with D perhaps TRBD1 (6 bases). In germline, CDR1 is MNHEY, CDR2 SVGEGT. CDR3 length: 17 amino acids. V shed 7 bases and J shed 4 bases, with 22 bases lying between them. The CDR3 here is CASMRLLDSKFTGELFF. CDR3 nucleotide sequence: TGTGCCAGCATGCGACTTTTGGACAGCAAATTCACCGGGGAGCTGTTTTTT.

This clonotype was found a few times. The V and J genes are TRBV7-9 and TRBJ1-6; D unresolved. Trimming stripped 0 bases from V and 9 bases from J, with 15 bases between. Germline V gene sequence: CDR1 SEHNR, CDR2 FQNEAQ (reference sequence). This CDR3 is 16 amino acids long. CDR3 amino acids: CASSLALNTDGSPLHF. CDR3 nucleotide sequence: TGTGCCAGCAGCTTAGCGCTGAATACAGACGGTTCACCCCTCCACTTT. Together with reference TRBV7-9 and TRBJ1-6, the CDR3 gives the full variable domain: DTGVSQNPRHKITKRGQNVTFRCDPISEHNRLYWYRQTLGQGPEFLTYFQNEAQLEKSRLLSDRFSAERPKGSFSTLEIQRTEQGDSAMYLCASSLALNTDGSPLHFGNGTRLTVT.

The V gene is TRBV7-8, the J gene TRBJ1-2; maybe TRBD1 (6 bases). The CDR3 totals 16 residues. V lost 1 base and J 8 bases, leaving 20 bases between the germline ends. Germline CDR1 reads SGHVS; CDR2 reads FQNEAQ. This chain's CDR3 is CASSLGNRALGNGYTF. The CDR3 DNA reads TGTGCCAGCAGCTTAGGGAACAGGGCCTTGGGTAACGGCTACACCTTC.

J is TRBJ1-2 and V is TRBV5-6, with D possibly TRBD1 on 6 matching bases. Trimming shortened V by 1 base and J by 6 bases, and 13 bases separated the two germline ends. CDR3 length equals 14 residues. The germline gives CDR1 SGHDT, CDR2 YYEEEE. CDR3 sequence (DNA): TGTGCCAGCAGCTTGTGGTGGGGGGCGCATGGCTACACCTTC. It yields the protein CASSLWWGAHGYTF.

This clonotype has only a few counts. J is TRBJ2-7 and V is TRBV10-3; 8 nucleotides agree with TRBD2. Germline V gene lookup returns CDR1 ENHRY and CDR2 SYGVKD. There are 14 residues in the CDR3. V lost 6 bases to trimming and J lost 1 base; unmatched junction nucleotides: 5. The DNA for the CDR3 is TGTGCCATCAGGGGTAGCGGGACATCCTACGAGCAGTACTTC. Translation gives CAIRGSGTSYEQYF.

This chain connects TRBV6-1 to TRBJ1-2, with 7 positions matching TRBD1. Germline loops: CDR1 MNHNS, CDR2 SASEGT. V lost 6 bases to trimming and J lost 2 bases; unmatched junction nucleotides: 6. The CDR3 is 14 residues long. The CDR3 loop reads CASRRDRDNYGYTF. The DNA for the CDR3 is TGTGCCAGCAGACGCGACAGGGACAACTATGGCTACACCTTC.

This clonotype was picked up a small number of times. The CDR3 DNA follows: TGTGCCAGCAGTCCAGGGTCAAATTCACCCCTCCACTTT. Translated, it gives CASSPGSNSPLHF. The chain has TRBV12-3 or TRBV12-4 and TRBJ1-6, with D tentatively TRBD1 (5 bases). Trimming stripped 5 bases from V and 7 bases from J, with 9 bases between. The CDR3 is 13 amino acids.

The V gene is TRBV10-3, the J gene TRBJ2-7; 9 nucleotides align to TRBD2. This CDR3 spans 15 amino acids. Unmatched junction bases numbered 4, after V lost 4 bases and J lost 0 bases. Germline CDR1 reads ENHRY; CDR2 reads SYGVKD. The CDR3 coding sequence is TGTGCCATCAGTGTAAGCGGGAGGCCCTCCTACGAGCAGTACTTC. Translating gives CAISVSGRPSYEQYF.

This clonotype occurred many times. J is TRBJ2-1 and V is TRBV14, with TRBD2 matching over 12 bases. The germline V gene encodes CDR1 SGHDN and CDR2 FVKESK. CDR3 length equals 21 residues. V lost 0 bases, J lost 0 bases, and 12 bases stayed unmatched. The CDR3 sequence: CASSQDHGLAGFLSSYNEQFF. The CDR3 nucleotides are TGTGCCAGCAGCCAAGACCATGGACTAGCGGGATTTCTGAGCTCCTACAATGAGCAGTTCTTC.